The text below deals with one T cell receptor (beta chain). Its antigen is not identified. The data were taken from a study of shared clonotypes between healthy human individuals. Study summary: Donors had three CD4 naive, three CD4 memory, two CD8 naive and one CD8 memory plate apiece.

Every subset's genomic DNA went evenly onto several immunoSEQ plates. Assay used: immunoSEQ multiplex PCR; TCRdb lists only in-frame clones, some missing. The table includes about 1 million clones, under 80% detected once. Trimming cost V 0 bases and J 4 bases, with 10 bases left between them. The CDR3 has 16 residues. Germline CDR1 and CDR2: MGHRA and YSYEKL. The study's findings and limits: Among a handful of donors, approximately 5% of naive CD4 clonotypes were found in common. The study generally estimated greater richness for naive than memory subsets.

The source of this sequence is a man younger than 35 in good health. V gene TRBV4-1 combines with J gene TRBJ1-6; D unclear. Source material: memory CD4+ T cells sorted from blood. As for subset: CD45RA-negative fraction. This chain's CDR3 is CASSQEVGSYNSPLHF. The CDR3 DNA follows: TGCGCCAGCAGCCAAGAGGTCGGCAGTTATAATTCACCCCTCCACTTT.